This T cell receptor beta chain was sequenced in a study of blood T cells in healthy people across ages (dated by TCRdb to between 2014 and 2017). Notes on the research overall: Template switching captured roughly one uniquely barcoded TCR beta cDNA molecule per two T cells in model experiments. Using deep sequencing normalized with unique cDNA molecular identifiers, the study measured how TCR beta repertoire diversity changes with age. Donors were grouped into four age groups: young (average 16 years), middle-aged (around 39), aged (around 62) and long-lived (just over 80). To avoid experimental bias, donors of different ages were spread randomly across the sequencing lanes. Two additional independent replicas of 1 million unique cDNA reads from the same blood draw were analyzed for two donors (one aged 18 to 30 and one aged 80 or older). Overall study results and their limits: A strong correlation was found between observed TCR beta diversity and the percentage of naive T cells measured by flow cytometry. As age increased, observed TCR beta diversity per million T cells dropped in a roughly linear way, and a significant reduction was already evident by age 40. Donor CMV infection status was unknown, potentially confounding age-related changes in expanded clonotypes. Compared with the aged group, more naive CD4+ T cells, fewer expanded clones and increased TCR diversity were shown by the long-lived group, suggesting age selection. Bulk unsorted PBMC profiling prevented conclusive comparison of naive and antigen-experienced compartments. Estimates of total diversity based on one million sequenced T cells were considered lower bounds and underestimates.

With respect to this clonotype: Its antigen has not been determined. One base away there is no much larger clone; base qualities are not given.

Looking up the germline V gene (reference sequence) yields CDR1 DFQATT and CDR2 SNEGSKA. V was cut back by 3 bases and J by 0 bases, leaving a gap of 12 bases between them. The CDR3 measures 15 amino acids from cysteine to phenylalanine. The sequence is cut down to CDR3 DNA, 45 bases in frame from base 1. Libraries were made using 5' RACE. The sample was run on an Illumina HiSeq 2500. A second roughly 6 to 11 cycle PCR used a sample-barcoded 5' primer and a J-beta primer mix. A unique molecular identifier was introduced onto each TCR beta cDNA molecule by a template-switch 5' adaptor carrying 12 random nucleotides. At least 3 million CDR3-containing paired-end reads were obtained from each sample. First-strand cDNA was synthesized from all RNA with the Mint cDNA synthesis kit, primed by a TRBC-specific oligonucleotide. Following uracil-DNA glycosylase treatment, all cDNA underwent a first 18-cycle PCR with the universal primers M1SS and BC2_uni_R. The study's own analysis went as follows. For normalization, 1 million high-quality reads, each with a distinct molecular identifier, were randomly selected from each sample. Reads sharing molecular identifiers were discarded rather than binned into consensus sequences. CDR3 identification, clonotype clustering and error correction used MiTCR with a Q25 quality threshold and the strictest error-elimination algorithm. A nonparametric unseen species model using Euler transformation provided a lower-bound estimate of total TCR beta diversity. The public sequencing data were trimmed at Q25 with fastp and processed into clonotypes with MiXCR by TCRdb, which kept only in-frame beta chains. Every entry covers one CDR3 protein and lists the most common genes and DNA from its rows. TCRdb, not the authors, supplied the V and J calls. Present in this sample are roughly 1.7 million distinct CDR3 sequences, about 31% of which were seen just once. 11% of the sample belongs to the ten largest clones.

Systemically healthy Caucasian individuals from Russia, 35 to 50 in total and aged roughly 6 to 90 years, were included as donors. Each donor gave 8 to 10 milliliters of peripheral blood, drawn into EDTA-treated Vacutainer tubes. Ficoll-Paque density-gradient centrifugation was used to isolate PBMCs, with at least 6.5 million per sample. Total RNA, at least 6 micrograms per sample, was extracted from PBMCs with Trizol reagent. Naive CD45RAhigh/CD27high T cell percentages were measured by flow cytometry on a PBMC aliquot from every donor. The source is a woman younger than 45 in good health. Here the chain combines TRBV20-1 and TRBJ1-5; matching of 5 bases hints at TRBD1 as the D gene. Source material: blood. The CDR3 corresponds to CSARAGFNSNQPQHF. The nucleotides are TGCAGTGCTAGGGCAGGGTTTAATAGCAATCAGCCCCAGCATTTT.